These T cell receptor beta chains were read from a single sample in a study of T cell responses to AZD1222 COVID-19 vaccine. Using immunoSEQ multiplex PCR, the repertoire was profiled, and TCRdb retains in-frame clones only, with some absent. The sample lists 57,000 or so clones, about 85% occurring once. Source: peripheral blood, taken on day 0 of MenACWY control vaccination. The receptor source for this set is an adult in good health. Each CDR3 is given with its conserved first and last residue. A D gene is named only where the DNA matches it firmly. Part of the rows lack a size; the others show once, few, many or a class for expanded clones.

J	D	V	size	DNA	CDR3
TRBJ2-3	TRBD2	TRBV29-1	.	TGCAGCGTTGAGCCCCAAGGGGCGGGAGCAGATACGCAGTATTTT	CSVEPQGAGADTQYF
TRBJ2-7	.	TRBV12-1	.	TGTGCCAGCGGCCCCCCGCGAGGGGCCTACGAGCAGTACTTC	CASGPPRGAYEQYF
TRBJ2-5	.	TRBV3-1/TRBV3-2	.	TGTGCCAGCAGCCAAGATCGGGGACAACGAAAAGAGACCCAGTACTTC	CASSQDRGQRKETQYF
TRBJ1-1	.	TRBV6-2/TRBV6-3	.	TGTGCCAGCAGTTATAGGACAGCGGGGCCTCTGAACACTGAAGCTTTCTTT	CASSYRTAGPLNTEAFF
TRBJ2-3	.	TRBV29-1	.	TGCAGCGTTGAAGTTCGGCTAGCTGGTCGCGCGGCAGATACGCAGTATTTT	CSVEVRLAGRAADTQYF
TRBJ2-2	TRBD1	TRBV7-9	.	TGTGCCAGCAGCTTGGGCGGAAACAGGGGCACCGGGGAGCTGTTTTTT	CASSLGGNRGTGELFF
TRBJ1-5	TRBD1	TRBV4-3	few	TGCGCCAGCAGCCAAGGCTGGGACAGGGGAAATCAGCCCCAGCATTTT	CASSQGWDRGNQPQHF
TRBJ2-2	.	TRBV4-2	.	TGTGCCAGCAGCCAAGTGACGAACACCGGGGAGCTGTTTTTT	CASSQVTNTGELFF
TRBJ2-1	TRBD2	TRBV27	.	TGTGCCAGCAGTTCCGGACTAGCCCGCAATGAGCAGTTCTTC	CASSSGLARNEQFF
TRBJ1-4	.	TRBV2	.	TGTGCCAGCAGACGCCAGGGATTGTCTAATGAAAAACTGTTTTTT	CASRRQGLSNEKLFF
TRBJ2-7	TRBD1	TRBV27	.	TGTGCCAGCACCCTGACAGGGGGCCTGGGCGAGCAGTACTTC	CASTLTGGLGEQYF
TRBJ2-1	TRBD1	TRBV7-9	.	TGTGCCAGCAGCTTAGTTGGACAGGGGGCGTTCTACAATGAGCAGTTCTTC	CASSLVGQGAFYNEQFF
TRBJ1-4	.	TRBV4-3	.	TGCGCCAGCAGCCAAGCGAAGGCAACTAATGAAAAACTGTTTTTT	CASSQAKATNEKLFF
TRBJ2-1	TRBD2	TRBV11-3	.	TGTGCCAGCAGCATAGGACTAGCGGAGTACAATGAGCAGTTCTTC	CASSIGLAEYNEQFF
TRBJ2-1	TRBD2	TRBV28	.	TGTGCCAGCAGTTTACTACTAGCGGTAGGTGACAATGAGCAGTTCTTC	CASSLLLAVGDNEQFF
TRBJ2-3	TRBD2	TRBV6-1	.	TGTGCCAGCAGTGAAAAGACTAGCGGGAGGTCAGATACGCAGTATTTT	CASSEKTSGRSDTQYF
TRBJ1-4	.	TRBV5-1	few	TGCGCCAGCAGCTTGCTTGTCGATGAAAAACTGTTTTTT	CASSLLVDEKLFF
TRBJ2-7	TRBD1	TRBV29-1	.	TGCAGCGTTACCGGACAGGCCTACGAGCAGTACTTC	CSVTGQAYEQYF
TRBJ2-1	TRBD2	TRBV6-2/TRBV6-3	.	TGTGCCAGCAGTATCACTAGCGGGAGCCACAATGAGCAGTTCTTC	CASSITSGSHNEQFF
TRBJ2-1	.	TRBV1	.	TGCACCAGCAGCCAAGTTAGGGCTAGATGGTTCTTC	CTSSQVRARWFF
TRBJ2-3	.	TRBV19	.	TGTGCCAGTAGTATACGCTACACAGATACGCAGTATTTT	CASSIRYTDTQYF
TRBJ2-5	TRBD2	TRBV4-2	.	TGTGCCAGCAGCCAAGAAGCGGGACTAGCGGGAGGGCGGGAGACCCAGTACTTC	CASSQEAGLAGGRETQYF
TRBJ2-3	TRBD2	TRBV7-9	once	TGTGCCAGCAGCCCCCGCGGAGCGGGAGGCCTTTTCTCCACAGATACGCAGTATTTT	CASSPRGAGGLFSTDTQYF
TRBJ1-6	TRBD1	TRBV6-5	medium-sized	TGTGCCAGCGGCAGGACAGGGGACAACCTAGCACCCCTCCACTTT	CASGRTGDNLAPLHF
TRBJ2-2	TRBD1	TRBV30	.	TGTGCCTGGAGTGACCACCGGACAGGGGACACCGGGGAGCTGTTTTTT	CAWSDHRTGDTGELFF
TRBJ2-1	TRBD2	TRBV3-1/TRBV3-2	.	TGTGCCAGCAGCCAAGAAGGACTAGCCGGTGTCTACAATGAGCAGTTCTTC	CASSQEGLAGVYNEQFF
TRBJ2-2	.	TRBV28	.	TGTGCCAGCGGGAGAGTCACCGGGGAGCTGTTTTTT	CASGRVTGELFF
TRBJ1-2	.	TRBV3-1/TRBV3-2	.	TGTGCCAGCAGCCAATTTGCTCAGGGTTTGAGTGGCTACACCTTC	CASSQFAQGLSGYTF
TRBJ2-3	TRBD1	TRBV10-2	.	TGCGCCAGCAGTATGACAGGGCTCAACACAGATACGCAGTATTTT	CASSMTGLNTDTQYF
TRBJ1-4	.	TRBV25-1	.	TGTGCCAGCAGTGGTTGGGCTGCAACTAATGAAAAACTGTTTTTT	CASSGWAATNEKLFF
TRBJ2-2	.	TRBV2	.	TGTGCCAGCAGTGACCGGTTAACAGAGAACACCGGGGAGCTGTTTTTT	CASSDRLTENTGELFF
TRBJ2-7	.	TRBV14	once	TGTGCCAGCAGCCAAGCGGGACCCCATAGGGAGCAGTACTTC	CASSQAGPHREQYF
TRBJ2-7	.	TRBV6-1	.	TGTGCCAGCAGTGACCCGGACCTATTCTCCTACGAGCAGTACTTC	CASSDPDLFSYEQYF
TRBJ2-2	.	TRBV7-9	few	TGTGCCAGCAGCTCCTCTGGGACAAAGAACACCGGGGAGCTGTTTTTT	CASSSSGTKNTGELFF
TRBJ2-7	TRBD1	TRBV2	.	TGTGCCAGCAGCGCCCGGACAGGGGACAAAAACGAGCAGTACTTC	CASSARTGDKNEQYF
TRBJ2-4	.	TRBV20-1	.	TGCAGTGCAGGGATTAACATTCAGTACTTC	CSAGINIQYF
TRBJ1-6	.	TRBV29-1	.	TGCAGCGTTGAAGTACGCGACGGCAAGAATTCACCCCTCCACTTT	CSVEVRDGKNSPLHF
TRBJ1-1	.	TRBV4-3	.	TGCGCCAGCAGCACCCCTGGGGTGGGCACTGAAGCTTTCTTT	CASSTPGVGTEAFF
TRBJ1-4	.	TRBV27	.	TGTGCCAGCAGTCAGTCGACCGGATTCACTAATGAAAAACTGTTTTTT	CASSQSTGFTNEKLFF
TRBJ2-7	.	TRBV25-1	once	TGTGCCAGCAGTTATCCGGGCCCAAAAGTAGAGCAGTACTTC	CASSYPGPKVEQYF
TRBJ1-3	.	TRBV9	.	TGTGCCAGCAGCGGAGCCCCATCCTCTGGAAACACCATATATTTT	CASSGAPSSGNTIYF
TRBJ1-2	TRBD1	TRBV19	few	TGTGCCAGTAGCGATGACAGGGTCTTGGGCTACACCTTC	CASSDDRVLGYTF
TRBJ1-2	.	TRBV30	.	TGTGCCTGGAGTCGGGACCTCTATGGCTACACCTTC	CAWSRDLYGYTF
TRBJ2-3	.	TRBV12-2	.	TGTGCAAGTCGTCCCCGGGGCACAGATACGCAGTATTTT	CASRPRGTDTQYF
TRBJ1-4	TRBD1	TRBV28	.	TGTGCCACCCTTGGACAGGGGAGTGGAGAAGGGGATGAAAAACTGTTTTTT	CATLGQGSGEGDEKLFF
TRBJ2-3	TRBD2	TRBV6-5	once	TGTGCCAGCAGTTTAGGCGGGAGGGGCACAGATACGCAGTATTTT	CASSLGGRGTDTQYF
TRBJ2-2	.	TRBV6-4	.	TGTGCCAGCAGCCCCACAGCGGTTATGAACACCGGGGAGCTGTTTTTT	CASSPTAVMNTGELFF